The 14 T cell receptor beta chains below come from one sample, sequenced in a study of cytomegalovirus exposure and HLA in healthy donors. PCR primers comprised 60 Vbeta and 13 Jbeta primers. TCRdb's table, derived via immunoSEQ multiplex PCR, lists solely in-frame clones and lacks some. The table records 78,000 or so clones, approximately 62% of them present only once. Sequenced sample: PBMCs. The origin of the receptors is a male donor in good health and CMV-seropositive.

A few counts support this clone. The chain couples TRBV15 to TRBJ2-1; D unclear. The length of the CDR3 is 13 residues. Germline V gene data show CDR1 as LNHNV and CDR2 as YYDKDF (reference sequence). The V end was cut by 0 bases, the J end by 15 bases, with 15 bases between. Here the CDR3 DNA reads TGTGCCACCAGCAGAGATGGTACCGAGGTTCCGTTCTTC. This translates into CATSRDGTEVPFF.

The chain combines TRBV18 with TRBJ2-1, with TRBD2 as a possible D gene (5 bases). The CDR3 is 13 amino acids. Trimming removed 5 bases at V and 3 bases at J, with 8 bases between. Germline V lookup: CDR1 KGHSH, CDR2 LQKENI. The CDR3 coding sequence is TGTGCCAGCTCAGAGGGAGTCTACAATGAGCAGTTCTTC. Translating it yields CASSEGVYNEQFF.

In this sample, this clone turned up a few times. The chain links TRBV28 to TRBJ1-1; the match to TRBD1 covers 8 bases. From germline, CDR1 is MDHEN and CDR2 SYDVKM. This CDR3 region has 15 residues. V shed 2 bases and J 4 bases; nucleotides not matched to a gene: 6. The CDR3 region has the DNA TGTGCCAGCAGTTTACAGGGGGCGCCGAGCACTGAAGCTTTCTTT. Its protein product is CASSLQGAPSTEAFF.

V and J are TRBV5-1 and TRBJ1-5; 7 bases are shared with TRBD1. V was pared by 0 bases and J by 6 bases, with 6 bases of the junction left unmatched. CDR3 length equals 15 residues. Germline V lookup: CDR1 SGHRS, CDR2 YFSETQ. The CDR3 nucleotides read TGCGCCAGCAGCTTGGGGCAGGGGGAGACTCAGCCCCAGCATTTT. Translating it yields CASSLGQGETQPQHF.

The chain links TRBV5-6 to TRBJ2-2, with D possibly TRBD2 on 6 matching bases. Germline V lookup: CDR1 SGHDT, CDR2 YYEEEE. V lost 1 base and J 0 bases, leaving 13 bases between the germline ends. The CDR3 covers 17 residues. This chain's CDR3 is CASSLTGGAPNTGELFF. CDR3 DNA: TGTGCCAGCAGCTTGACAGGAGGGGCCCCGAACACCGGGGAGCTGTTTTTT.

The V and J genes are TRBV6-1 and TRBJ2-7; 11 bases map to TRBD1. The trim removed 6 bases at V and 4 bases at J, leaving 8 bases unmatched. The CDR3 has 15 residues. Germline lookup yields CDR1 MNHNS and CDR2 SASEGT. CDR3 protein: CASSHPGQGVYEQYF. CDR3 DNA: TGTGCCAGCAGCCATCCGGGACAGGGGGTTTACGAGCAGTACTTC.

V and J are TRBV6-1 and TRBJ1-5; D remains ambiguous. V lost 2 bases and J lost 3, with 8 bases in between. The CDR3 extends over 14 amino acids. Germline V gene sequence: CDR1 MNHNS, CDR2 SASEGT. The CDR3 coding sequence is TGTGCCAGCAGTGAACAGGTTTTCAATCAGCCCCAGCATTTT. It is translated as CASSEQVFNQPQHF.

There are a few counts of this clone. This sequence joins TRBV7-9 and TRBJ2-7; D is possibly TRBD1 (6 bases). The CDR3 consists of 12 residues. The V gene's germline CDR1 is SEHNR and CDR2 FQNEAQ (reference sequence). The V and J ends lost 9 bases and 4 bases respectively, with 13 bases between them. CDR3 DNA: TGTGCCAGTCAGGGGAGCAGTTACGAGCAGTACTTC. Its protein is CASQGSSYEQYF.

The table lists this clone with a few counts. The chain combines TRBV7-2 with TRBJ2-7; 8 nucleotides agree with TRBD2. J lost 3 bases, V lost 6 bases, and 13 bases had no gene match. This CDR3 has 16 residues. Germline loops: CDR1 SGHTA, CDR2 FQGNSA. The CDR3 coding sequence is TGTGCCAGCAGGCGGAGATCGGCAGCGGGAGACTACGAGCAGTACTTC. Translating gives CASRRRSAAGDYEQYF. The whole variable domain, remainder taken from reference TRBV7-2 and TRBJ2-7, is GAGVSQSPSNKVTEKGKDVELRCDPISGHTALYWYRQSLGQGLEFLIYFQGNSAPDKSGLPSDRFSAERTGGSVSTLTIQRTQQEDSAVYLCASRRRSAAGDYEQYFGPGTRLTVT.

This clone was picked up a small number of times. The rearrangement links TRBV28 to TRBJ2-7, with 7 bases lining up with TRBD1. The CDR3 contains 11 residues. From germline, CDR1 is MDHEN and CDR2 SYDVKM. V lost 10 bases to trimming and J lost 4 bases; unmatched junction nucleotides: 4. The CDR3 protein is CATTGQYEQYF. The CDR3 DNA follows: TGTGCCACTACGGGACAGTACGAGCAGTACTTC.

This chain uses TRBV6-5 with TRBJ2-2; TRBD2 aligns across 13 bases. V trimming: 4 bases; J trimming: 8 bases; junction bases outside the gene matches: 4. Germline loops: CDR1 MNHEY, CDR2 SVGAGI. The CDR3 contains 15 residues. This chain's CDR3 is CASSWGLAGSGELFF. The CDR3 region has the DNA TGTGCCAGCAGTTGGGGACTAGCGGGATCTGGGGAGCTGTTTTTT.

This chain links TRBV6-6 with TRBJ1-1; 10 nucleotides align to TRBD1. Trimming took 2 bases from V and 2 from J; bases not matched to a gene: 5. The CDR3 totals 16 residues. CDR1 and CDR2 from the germline V gene are MNHNY and SVGAGI (reference sequence). The CDR3 reads CASSYTTGGLNTEAFF. The CDR3 nucleotides are TGTGCCAGCAGTTACACGACAGGGGGCCTTAACACTGAAGCTTTCTTT.

This chain links TRBV25-1 with TRBJ2-7, with 8 positions matching TRBD2. V trimming: 4 bases; J trimming: 4 bases; junction bases outside the gene matches: 9. In germline, CDR1 is MGHDK, CDR2 SYGVNS. This CDR3 has 15 amino acids. The CDR3 spells CASSATGLGSYEQYF. CDR3 bases: TGTGCCAGCAGTGCTACGGGACTAGGGAGTTACGAGCAGTACTTC.

This clone has a single count. V and J are TRBV18 and TRBJ1-5; D is possibly TRBD1 (6 bases). CDR3 length: 14 amino acids. Germline V gene lookup returns CDR1 KGHSH and CDR2 LQKENI. Trimming removed 3 bases from V and 5 bases from J, with 11 bases in between. The CDR3 coding sequence is TGTGCCAGCTCACCTTTGGACAGCGATCAGCCCCAGCATTTT. Translated, it gives CASSPLDSDQPQHF.